Following are 29 T cell receptor beta chains from one sample sequenced in a study of T cell responses to AZD1222 COVID-19 vaccine. Assay used: immunoSEQ multiplex PCR; TCRdb lists only in-frame clones, some missing. The sample has 90,000 to 140,000 clones, roughly 88% seen once; the top ten hold about 2.5%. This specimen consisted of peripheral blood, obtained on day 0 of AZD1222 vaccination. The source of these receptors is an adult in good health.

V gene TRBV27 combines with J gene TRBJ1-5; a possible D gene is TRBD1 (6 bases). Germline CDR1 and CDR2: MNHEY and SMNVEV (reference sequence). There are 17 residues in the CDR3. V lost 4 bases, J lost 0 bases, and 16 bases lay in between. The CDR3 DNA is TGTGCCAGCAGTTCCCAGGGGCTCCCATATAGCAATCAGCCCCAGCATTTT. It specifies CASSSQGLPYSNQPQHF.

The rearrangement uses TRBV18 and TRBJ2-2; 8 nucleotides match TRBD2. Germline V gene data show CDR1 as KGHSH and CDR2 as LQKENI. The CDR3 extends over 18 amino acids. J gave up 4 bases and V 3 bases, and 13 bases lay outside the gene matches. The CDR3 loop is CASSPPRGERGITGELFF. Written as DNA, the CDR3 is TGTGCCAGCTCACCTCCGCGAGGCGAGCGGGGGATCACCGGGGAGCTGTTTTTT.

V is TRBV27 and J is TRBJ1-6; 9 bases line up with TRBD1. This CDR3 is 14 amino acids long. Germline trimming cut 6 bases from V and 10 bases from J; bases unmatched to any gene: 7. The germline CDR1 and CDR2 sequences are MNHEY and SMNVEV (reference sequence). The CDR3: CASSLQGAASPLHF. The CDR3 bases are TGTGCCAGCAGCCTACAGGGGGCTGCCTCACCCCTCCACTTT.

This rearrangement joins TRBV6-5 to TRBJ1-2; D unresolved. The CDR3 is 15 residues long. The V end was cut by 0 bases, the J end by 5 bases, with 13 bases between. CDR1 MNHEY and CDR2 SVGAGI come from the germline V gene. The DNA for the CDR3 is TGTGCCAGCAGTTACTCGAGCACAGACTCTTATGGCTACACCTTC. Amino acid sequence: CASSYSSTDSYGYTF.

The chain couples TRBV11-2 to TRBJ2-7; D ambiguous. CDR1 is SGHAT and CDR2 is FQNNGV in the germline V gene. Trimming left V 5 bases short and J 9 bases short, with 11 bases between. The CDR3 is made up of 11 amino acids. This CDR3 reads CASSLPLVQYF. In DNA, the CDR3 is TGTGCCAGCAGCCTCCCGCTTGTGCAGTACTTC.

This sequence joins TRBV7-2 and TRBJ1-2, with 7 bases fitting TRBD1. J gave up 7 bases and V 5 bases, and 13 bases lay outside the gene matches. Per germline, CDR1 SGHTA and CDR2 FQGNSA. CDR3 length equals 15 residues. The CDR3 sequence: CASSPQRGRGGGYTF. The CDR3, as DNA: TGTGCCAGCAGCCCGCAGAGGGGGCGCGGGGGTGGCTACACCTTC.

The chain recombines TRBV3-1 (or the pseudogene TRBV3-2) with TRBJ2-7, with 8 bases aligning to TRBD1. CDR1 is LGHDT, CDR2 YNNKEL, per germline (reference sequence). J gave up 3 bases and V 4 bases, and 20 bases lay outside the gene matches. The CDR3 loop spans 19 amino acids. CDR3 nucleotide sequence: TGTGCCAGCAGCCGTCCCCAGAGGACAGGGCGTACTTTAGTCTACGAGCAGTACTTC. Residues: CASSRPQRTGRTLVYEQYF.

V is TRBV4-2 and J is TRBJ1-1; 7 bases are shared with TRBD1. V lost 5 bases and J lost 0; bases outside the gene matches: 6. The CDR3 totals 15 residues. CDR1 is LGHNA and CDR2 is YNFKEQ in the germline V gene. CDR3 sequence reads: CASSSGQEVNTEAFF. The CDR3 nucleotides read TGTGCCAGCAGCTCAGGACAGGAGGTGAACACTGAAGCTTTCTTT.

This clone was recorded once. V is TRBV21-1 and J is TRBJ2-3; TRBD2, as called in the table, went unchecked against the DNA. TRBV21-1 is shown as a pseudogene. This CDR3 spans 15 amino acids. The CDR3 loop reads CASSKAPGDADTQYF. The CDR3 nucleotides are TGTGCCAGCAGCAAAGCTCCGGGAGATGCAGATACGCAGTATTTT.

The V call is TRBV19, the J call TRBJ2-3, with 15 bases matching TRBD2. V was clipped by 10 bases and J by 3 bases; unmatched bases: 17. Germline CDR1 reads LNHDA; CDR2 reads SQIVND (reference sequence). This CDR3 contains 19 residues. This CDR3 reads CANPPRTSGGVSGTDTQYF. The CDR3 nucleotides read TGTGCCAACCCGCCGAGGACTAGCGGGGGGGTTTCTGGGACAGATACGCAGTATTTT.

V usage is TRBV6-1 and J usage is TRBJ1-2; 7 positions agree with TRBD1. Germline V lookup: CDR1 MNHNS, CDR2 SASEGT. V lost 3 bases to trimming and J lost 5 bases; unmatched junction nucleotides: 3. The CDR3 is made up of 13 amino acids. In DNA, the CDR3 is TGTGCCAGCAGTGAGGCAGGGGGATATGGCTACACCTTC. It is translated as CASSEAGGYGYTF.

The CDR3 reads CASSYARGVDTEAFF. The CDR3 DNA reads TGTGCCAGCAGCTACGCCCGCGGGGTGGACACTGAAGCTTTCTTT. The genes are TRBV7-2 and TRBJ1-1; D ambiguous. This CDR3 contains 15 residues. Between the trimmed V and J ends, which lost 4 bases and 3 bases, there was a span of 15 bases. Germline V CDR1 and CDR2: SGHTA, FQGNSA.

The chain links TRBV4-3 to TRBJ2-2; the D call may be TRBD1 or TRBD2 (5 bases each). There are 16 residues in the CDR3. The V and J ends lost 0 bases and 7 bases respectively, with 15 bases between them. In germline, CDR1 is LGHNA, CDR2 YSLEER. The CDR3 spells CASSQDRFPGRGELFF. For the CDR3, the DNA is TGCGCCAGCAGCCAAGATCGTTTTCCGGGACGCGGGGAGCTGTTTTTT.

The chain employs TRBV28 and TRBJ2-7; tentative D call: TRBD2 (5 bases). The CDR3 runs 13 residues. CDR1 is MDHEN, CDR2 SYDVKM, per germline. V was pared by 5 bases and J by 2 bases, with 10 bases between. CDR3 region: CASSRPGTYEQYF. CDR3 coding DNA: TGTGCCAGCAGTCGCCCGGGGACCTACGAGCAGTACTTC.

This clone was observed a handful of times. The chain is built from TRBV11-3 and TRBJ2-3, with D perhaps assigned TRBD1 or TRBD2 (5 bases each). The V and J ends lost 4 bases and 2 bases respectively, with 10 bases between them. The CDR3 is made up of 14 amino acids. Germline V gives CDR1 SGHNT, CDR2 YENEEA. CDR3 region: CASSSGPNTDTQYF. CDR3 sequence (DNA): TGTGCCAGCAGCTCGGGACCTAACACAGATACGCAGTATTTT.

The rearrangement uses TRBV6-1 and TRBJ2-5, with 11 bases lining up with TRBD1. With 2 bases clipped from V and 5 bases from J, the junction kept 7 bases outside the gene matches. This CDR3 contains 16 residues. Germline CDR1 and CDR2: MNHNS and SASEGT. CDR3 in amino acids: CASSELDRGRAETQYF. The CDR3 nucleotides read TGTGCCAGCAGTGAACTGGACAGGGGGCGTGCGGAGACCCAGTACTTC.

The chain couples TRBV6-5 to TRBJ2-3; 9 bases match TRBD2. The J segment lost 5 bases and the V segment lost 0 bases, leaving 3 bases of the junction unmatched. Germline-derived CDR1 and CDR2 are MNHEY and SVGAGI. The CDR3 is 15 amino acids. In nucleotides, the CDR3 is TGTGCCAGCAGTTACTCTCCGCGGGAGGGAGATACGCAGTATTTT. Translated: CASSYSPREGDTQYF.

In DNA form, the CDR3 reads TGTGCCAGCAGCGTAGATGGAGCGGGGGGGTCAGATACGCAGTATTTT. Its protein product is CASSVDGAGGSDTQYF. J is TRBJ2-3 and V is TRBV9; 10 nucleotides agree with TRBD2. CDR1 and CDR2 (germline): SGDLS, YYNGEE. J lost 4 bases, V lost 0 bases, and 5 bases had no gene match. The CDR3 has 16 residues.

The chain employs TRBV28 and TRBJ2-1; D may be TRBD2 (6 bases). CDR3 size: 19 residues. Germline V gives CDR1 MDHEN, CDR2 SYDVKM. The V and J ends lost 4 bases and 0 bases respectively, with 22 bases between them. The CDR3 nucleotides read TGTGCCAGCAGTTACCCGGACGCAAGACTAGTAGGCTCCTACAATGAGCAGTTCTTC. The encoded protein is CASSYPDARLVGSYNEQFF.

The chain is built from TRBV19 and TRBJ1-5; D not resolved. Trimming took 0 bases from V and 4 from J, leaving 13 bases between them. The CDR3 extends over 16 amino acids. CDR1 and CDR2 from the germline V gene are LNHDA and SQIVND (reference sequence). In DNA, the CDR3 is TGTGCCAGTAGTATAGATTGGAGCACAGTTAATCAGCCCCAGCATTTT. Translating it yields CASSIDWSTVNQPQHF.

The CDR3 here is CASSFGVYYGYTF. In DNA, the CDR3 is TGTGCCAGCAGTTTCGGGGTTTACTATGGCTACACCTTC. V gene TRBV12-3 or TRBV12-4 combines with J gene TRBJ1-2; D gene unclear. There are 13 residues in the CDR3. The V gene lost 3 bases and the J gene lost 3 bases, with 8 bases spanning the gap.

This clone came up once. The chain is built from TRBV6-6 and TRBJ2-1; 10 bases align to TRBD2. Germline V gene sequence: CDR1 MNHNY, CDR2 SVGAGI (reference sequence). Trimming took 2 bases from V and 5 from J; bases not matched to a gene: 6. The CDR3 length is 16 residues. In DNA form, the CDR3 reads TGTGCCAGCAGTTACCCAGCGGGAGGGTTTAACAATGAGCAGTTCTTC. Translated: CASSYPAGGFNNEQFF.

This chain connects TRBV5-4 to TRBJ1-4; no clear D gene. Trimming pared 4 bases from V and 8 bases from J, leaving 24 bases between. The CDR3 is 17 residues long. Germline CDR1 and CDR2: SGHNT and YYREEE (reference sequence). Here the CDR3 reads CASSLIQTGSRGEKLFF. CDR3 coding DNA: TGTGCCAGCAGCCTGATCCAAACCGGCTCGCGTGGCGAAAAACTGTTTTTT. The full variable domain, completed using reference TRBV5-4 and TRBJ1-4, is ETGVTQSPTHLIKTRGQQVTLRCSSQSGHNTVSWYQQALGQGPQFIFQYYREEENGRGNFPPRFSGLQFPNYSSELNVNALELDDSALYLCASSLIQTGSRGEKLFFGSGTQLSVL.

This clone was counted only a few times. The genes are TRBV24-1 and TRBJ1-5; D uncertain. Per the germline V gene, CDR1 is KGHDR and CDR2 is SFDVKD. CDR3 length: 12 residues. The V gene lost 3 bases and the J gene lost 3 bases, with 2 bases spanning the gap. The CDR3 here is CATSDINQPQHF. CDR3 bases: TGTGCCACCAGTGATATCAATCAGCCCCAGCATTTT.

The chain combines TRBV3-1 (or the pseudogene TRBV3-2) with TRBJ1-6; no clear D gene. This CDR3 region has 14 residues. Germline CDR1 LGHDT, CDR2 YNNKEL (reference sequence). Between the trimmed V and J ends, which lost 4 bases and 6 bases, there was a span of 10 bases. CDR3 in amino acids: CASSPPGINSPLHF. In DNA, the CDR3 is TGTGCCAGCAGCCCCCCCGGGATTAATTCACCCCTCCACTTT.

J is TRBJ2-7 and V is TRBV4-1, with TRBD1 identical over 7 bases. The germline V gene encodes CDR1 MGHRA and CDR2 YSYEKL. With V trimmed by 1 base and J by 2 bases, 2 bases remained unmatched. The CDR3 consists of 14 residues. CDR3 DNA sequence: TGCGCCAGCAGCCAAGTGGGGACAGCCTACGAGCAGTACTTC. As protein: CASSQVGTAYEQYF.

V and J are TRBV5-1 and TRBJ2-5; D call uncertain. Trimming took 1 base from V and 4 from J, leaving 11 bases between them. Germline CDR1 reads SGHRS; CDR2 reads YFSETQ. This CDR3 contains 14 residues. CDR3 DNA: TGCGCCAGCAGCTTGACTCCAGGCTCAGAGACCCAGTACTTC. Amino acid sequence: CASSLTPGSETQYF.

This chain connects TRBV18 to TRBJ2-1, with D tentatively TRBD2 (6 bases). V lost 3 bases and J lost 5, with 14 bases in between. This CDR3 comprises 15 residues. Germline CDR1 reads KGHSH; CDR2 reads LQKENI. Here the CDR3 reads CASSPRREVDNEQFF. The CDR3 DNA is TGTGCCAGCTCACCTCGCAGGGAGGTAGACAATGAGCAGTTCTTC.

The chain combines TRBV7-2 with TRBJ2-5; no clear D gene. CDR3 length equals 14 residues. V was pared by 1 base and J by 3 bases, with 9 bases between. CDR1 SGHTA and CDR2 FQGNSA come from the germline V gene. The CDR3 is CASSLDFGKETQYF. In nucleotides, the CDR3 is TGTGCCAGCAGCTTAGACTTTGGGAAAGAGACCCAGTACTTC.